Listed below are T cell receptor beta chains from one sample, sequenced in a study of cytomegalovirus exposure and HLA in healthy donors. The data were produced by immunoSEQ multiplex PCR, yet TCRdb's version contains in-frame clones alone and is incomplete. This sample contains tens of thousands of clones. The sequenced sample consisted of PBMCs. All receptors come from a female donor in good health and CMV-seronegative. Both conserved end residues are part of each CDR3. The D gene is left open where the match is weak.

D | J | V | length | CDR3 | DNA
NA | TRBJ1-5 | TRBV2 | 13 | CASTDTNNQPQHF | TGTGCCAGCACGGACACGAACAATCAGCCCCAGCATTTT
NA | TRBJ2-7 | TRBV2 | 15 | CASSQQGPPSYEQYF | TGTGCCAGCAGCCAACAGGGTCCCCCATCCTACGAGCAGTACTTC
NA | TRBJ2-7 | TRBV5-1 | 14 | CASSLSLGDYEQYF | TGCGCCAGCAGCTTATCACTGGGCGACTACGAGCAGTACTTC
TRBD1 | TRBJ1-1 | TRBV30 | 15 | CAWSGHRGGNTEAFF | TGTGCCTGGAGTGGCCACAGGGGAGGGAACACTGAAGCTTTCTTT
TRBD2 | TRBJ2-1 | TRBV5-1 | 15 | CASSSVAGGYNEQFF | TGCGCCAGCAGCTCCGTAGCGGGAGGGTACAATGAGCAGTTCTTC
NA | TRBJ2-3 | TRBV4-1 | 15 | CASSQERGTGDTQYF | TGCGCCAGCAGCCAAGAGCGGGGTACAGGAGATACGCAGTATTTT
TRBD1 | TRBJ2-5 | TRBV7-8 | 14 | CASSLTGAGGTQYF | TGTGCCAGCAGCCTGACAGGGGCTGGAGGGACCCAGTACTTC
TRBD2 | TRBJ2-2 | TRBV14 | 16 | CASSQRGVAGAGELFF | TGTGCCAGCAGCCAACGTGGGGTAGCGGGGGCAGGGGAGCTGTTTTTT
NA | TRBJ2-7 | TRBV14 | 13 | CASSQDWLARQYF | TGTGCCAGCAGCCAAGACTGGCTAGCGAGGCAGTACTTC
TRBD1 | TRBJ1-6 | TRBV13 | 19 | CASSRGHRGLSPYNSPLHF | TGTGCCAGCAGCCGGGGTCACAGGGGGCTATCCCCCTATAATTCACCCCTCCACTTT
NA | TRBJ2-7 | TRBV27 | 11 | CASTSGVEQYF | TGTGCCAGCACCTCGGGGGTCGAGCAGTACTTC
NA | TRBJ2-5 | TRBV6-1 | 13 | CASSSGERETQYF | TGTGCCAGCAGCTCAGGGGAAAGGGAGACCCAGTACTTC
NA | TRBJ2-7 | TRBV5-6 | 11 | CASSLRDEQYF | TGTGCCAGCAGCTTACGGGACGAGCAGTACTTC
NA | TRBJ1-2 | TRBV6-5 | 12 | CASTNPGGGYTF | TGTGCCAGTACGAATCCAGGAGGTGGCTACACCTTC
NA | TRBJ2-2 | TRBV14 | 15 | CASSRRGLNTGELFF | TGTGCCAGCAGCCGGAGGGGCTTAAACACCGGGGAGCTGTTTTTT
TRBD1 | TRBJ1-1 | TRBV29-1 | 12 | CSERGGVTEAFF | TGCAGCGAAAGAGGGGGCGTAACTGAAGCTTTCTTT
TRBD1 | TRBJ1-1 | TRBV30 | 15 | CAWSVLPGGATEAFF | TGTGCCTGGAGTGTACTTCCAGGGGGCGCGACTGAAGCTTTCTTT
NA | TRBJ2-3 | TRBV6-5 | 11 | CAKGFTDTQYF | TGTGCCAAGGGGTTCACAGATACGCAGTATTTT
NA | TRBJ1-2 | TRBV5-1 | 12 | CASGPADYGYTF | TGCGCCAGCGGGCCCGCCGATTATGGCTACACCTTC
NA | TRBJ2-3 | TRBV30 | 11 | CAWQGKDTQYF | TGTGCCTGGCAGGGAAAGGATACGCAGTATTTT
TRBD1 | TRBJ2-2 | TRBV7-3 | 19 | CASSLTGTGGMLSTGELFF | TGTGCCAGCAGCTTAACCGGGACAGGGGGAATGTTGAGTACCGGGGAGCTGTTTTTT
NA | TRBJ1-2 | TRBV19 | 15 | CASSIRGRVEYGYTF | TGTGCCAGTAGTATAAGGGGCAGGGTGGAGTATGGCTACACCTTC
TRBD1 | TRBJ1-1 | TRBV5-1 | 13 | CASSLDRGLEAFF | TGCGCCAGCAGCTTGGACAGGGGGCTCGAAGCTTTCTTT
NA | TRBJ2-7 | TRBV18 | 14 | CASSPDSYRDEQYF | TGTGCCAGCTCACCCGATTCTTACAGGGACGAGCAGTACTTC
TRBD2 | TRBJ2-3 | TRBV19 | 14 | CASSNERGADTQYF | TGTGCCAGTAGTAACGAGCGGGGGGCCGATACGCAGTATTTT
NA | TRBJ2-2 | TRBV7-3 | 12 | CASSPLTGELFF | TGTGCCAGCAGCCCCCTGACCGGGGAGCTGTTTTTT
TRBD2 | TRBJ2-3 | TRBV11-3 | 15 | CASSSGGGTTDTQYF | TGTGCCAGCAGTTCCGGCGGGGGAACAACAGATACGCAGTATTTT
NA | TRBJ2-2 | TRBV6-9 | 18 | CASSPTPSSGINTGELFF | TGTGCCAGCAGTCCGACACCAAGCTCCGGGATCAACACCGGGGAGCTGTTTTTT
NA | TRBJ1-6 | TRBV5-1 | 17 | CASSPEGGREGNSPLHF | TGCGCCAGCAGCCCCGAAGGTGGCAGGGAGGGGAATTCACCCCTCCACTTT
TRBD2 | TRBJ2-7 | TRBV5-4 | 15 | CASSPRTSGAYEQYF | TGTGCCAGCAGCCCAAGGACTAGCGGAGCCTACGAGCAGTACTTC
NA | TRBJ1-1 | TRBV14 | 14 | CASRAGGTNTEAFF | TGTGCCAGCAGAGCCGGAGGCACGAACACTGAAGCTTTCTTT
TRBD1 | TRBJ1-2 | TRBV6-5 | 13 | CASSRDRGYGYTF | TGTGCCAGCAGCAGGGACAGGGGTTATGGCTACACCTTC
TRBD1 | TRBJ1-2 | TRBV9 | 16 | CASSLRGQGRHYGYTF | TGTGCCAGCAGCCTACGTGGACAGGGTCGCCACTATGGCTACACCTTC